This T cell receptor beta chain was sequenced in a study of T cell repertoires in cytomegalovirus infection. Study-wide background: Public TCR beta signatures were indicative of both CMV infection and a matching HLA type. The study's findings and limits: The cumulative frequency of public TCR beta families identified carriers of CMV plus the relevant HLA. What dominated the ex vivo response were HLA-C-restricted CMV-specific TCR beta clonotypes.

On this clonotype: Antigen specificity is unknown.

TCRdb re-analysed the reads in MiXCR, keeping a single row per CDR3 protein. This sample yields fewer than 250,000 distinct CDR3 sequences, of which over 20% are seen a single time; about 20% belongs to the top ten. The CDR3 is 14 amino acids. V lost 3 bases and J 3 bases, leaving 11 bases between the germline ends. CDR1 and CDR2 (germline): MDHEN, SYDVKM. The chain combines TRBV28 with TRBJ2-5; D is perhaps TRBD1 or TRBD2 (5 bases each). What was sequenced was CD8+ T cells from PBMCs. The source is a human donor in good health (CMV status not recorded). Some clones in this sample may be carry-over from other donors' samples. The chain's CDR3 is CASSLPRGKETQYF. CDR3 coding DNA: TGTGCCAGCAGTTTGCCGAGGGGCAAAGAGACCCAGTACTTC.